The 28 T cell receptor beta chains reported below all come from one sample, sequenced in a study of monozygotic twins with inflammatory bowel disease. For each CDR3 protein, TCRdb gives one entry from its re-call of the 5' RACE reads, without DNA. Its table records fewer than 400,000 distinct CDR3 sequences. Sample: blood. Receptors originate from a human donor with ulcerative colitis or Crohn's disease, or a healthy co-twin of an affected twin (not recorded which).

The chain carries TRBV7-2 and TRBJ2-5; TCRdb outputs TRBD2, but without DNA this stays unchecked. Germline loops: CDR1 SGHTA, CDR2 FQGNSA. This CDR3 region has 14 residues. The CDR3: CASSPSGGGKTQYF.

CDR3 sequence reads: CASSLNADSYNEQFF. The V call is TRBV5-4, the J call TRBJ2-1. Germline V gene data show CDR1 as SGHNT and CDR2 as YYREEE (reference sequence). CDR3 size: 15 residues.

This chain links TRBV7-2 with TRBJ2-3. The CDR3 is 15 amino acids. The germline CDR1 and CDR2 sequences are SGHTA and FQGNSA. Here the CDR3 reads CASSLGGASTDTQYF.

This chain links TRBV5-1 with TRBJ2-1; the D call of TRBD2 rests on TCRdb alone, since no DNA is present to check it. CDR1 is SGHRS and CDR2 is YFSETQ in the germline V gene. This CDR3 spans 15 amino acids. The CDR3 loop reads CASSLKAGSYNEQFF.

The chain combines TRBV7-2 with TRBJ2-2; TCRdb's D call of TRBD1 is untestable without DNA. The CDR3 is 15 residues long. Looked up from germline, CDR1 is SGHTA and CDR2 is FQGNSA. The CDR3 reads CASSNRVGNTGELFF.

The CDR3 protein is CASSLEGTGNTIYF. The chain combines TRBV12-3 or TRBV12-4 with TRBJ1-3; TCRdb lists TRBD1, though no DNA is available to test this call. The CDR3 loop spans 14 amino acids.

This chain links TRBV12-3 or TRBV12-4 with TRBJ2-7; TCRdb's D gene call, TRBD1, goes unchecked for lack of DNA. This CDR3 spans 15 amino acids. The CDR3 region is CASGTTPTGGYEQYF.

The chain employs TRBV5-1 and TRBJ2-1; no DNA is available, so the TRBD2 call from TCRdb remains unchecked. The CDR3 consists of 14 residues. CDR1 is SGHRS, CDR2 YFSETQ, per germline. CDR3: CASSSEGQVSEQFF.

The V gene is TRBV7-2, the J gene TRBJ1-6. This CDR3 region has 15 residues. The germline CDR1 and CDR2 sequences are SGHTA and FQGNSA. The CDR3 spells CASSLVARQNSPLHF.

The CDR3 is CASSQITRDTQYF. J is TRBJ2-3 and V is TRBV6-5; TCRdb designates TRBD1, a call that cannot be tested without DNA. CDR3 length: 13 residues. Germline assignment: CDR1 MNHEY and CDR2 SVGAGI.

V gene TRBV20-1 combines with J gene TRBJ1-1; TCRdb indicates TRBD1, and absent DNA this call remains unverified. CDR1 and CDR2 (germline): DFQATT, SNEGSKA (reference sequence). This CDR3 comprises 16 residues. CDR3 sequence: CSASGGQPYMDTEAFF.

This sequence joins TRBV12-3 or TRBV12-4 and TRBJ2-7; with no DNA, the TCRdb D assignment of TRBD1 cannot be verified. The CDR3 length is 13 residues. CDR3 residues: CASSDDRGSEQYF.

The genes are TRBV29-1 and TRBJ2-2; checking the TCRdb D call of TRBD1 is not possible without DNA. The germline V gene encodes CDR1 SQVTM and CDR2 ANQGSEA. CDR3 length: 13 residues. The CDR3 region is CSVRDSYTGELFF.

The chain combines TRBV7-8 with TRBJ2-1. Germline V gives CDR1 SGHVS, CDR2 FQNEAQ. This CDR3 spans 13 amino acids. CDR3 sequence: CASSLMAHNEQFF.

V and J are TRBV20-1 and TRBJ2-6. CDR1 is DFQATT, CDR2 SNEGSKA, per germline (reference sequence). The CDR3 is 16 amino acids. CDR3 loop: CSAREPAGSGANVLTF.

The J gene is TRBJ2-1, the V gene TRBV12-3 or TRBV12-4; the D gene TCRdb calls, TRBD2, cannot be checked with no DNA. The CDR3 is 15 amino acids. CDR3 sequence: CASTETSGVYNEQFF.

The chain links TRBV27 to TRBJ2-7; as DNA is missing, the TRBD2 call by TCRdb cannot be tested. The germline CDR1 and CDR2 sequences are MNHEY and SMNVEV (reference sequence). This CDR3 contains 14 residues. The CDR3 loop is CASSLGTRGHEQYF.

This chain uses TRBV5-1 with TRBJ2-3; TCRdb proposes TRBD2, but this gene call is untestable without DNA. This CDR3 has 15 residues. CDR1 is SGHRS, CDR2 YFSETQ, per germline. The CDR3 sequence is CASSLDTGLLATQYF.

The V call is TRBV20-1, the J call TRBJ1-1; the D gene TCRdb calls, TRBD1, cannot be checked with no DNA. In germline, CDR1 is DFQATT, CDR2 SNEGSKA (reference sequence). The CDR3 length is 15 residues. The CDR3 spells CSARDWGQENTEAFF.

The chain links TRBV10-3 to TRBJ2-3; TCRdb's D gene call, TRBD2, goes unchecked for lack of DNA. Germline CDR1 is ENHRY and CDR2 is SYGVKD. This CDR3 comprises 18 residues. CDR3 in amino acids: CAISDPGVGTIGADTQYF.

The J gene is TRBJ2-7, the V gene TRBV20-1; the TCRdb call, TRBD1, lacks DNA for checking. CDR3 length: 16 amino acids. Germline lookup yields CDR1 DFQATT and CDR2 SNEGSKA (reference sequence). The CDR3 region is CSARVSGQGAKYEQYF.

This chain links TRBV7-2 with TRBJ2-1; the TCRdb call, TRBD1, lacks DNA for checking. Germline V gene lookup returns CDR1 SGHTA and CDR2 FQGNSA. The CDR3 is made up of 12 amino acids. CDR3 sequence: CASSVLGHEQFF.

The chain is built from TRBV4-1 and TRBJ1-4; TCRdb's assignment of TRBD1 cannot be checked, as there is no DNA. Germline V gene lookup returns CDR1 MGHRA and CDR2 YSYEKL. This CDR3 spans 13 amino acids. This CDR3 reads CASSQPDRTGLFF.

This chain links TRBV5-1 with TRBJ1-1. The CDR3 runs 15 residues. Germline V gene data show CDR1 as SGHRS and CDR2 as YFSETQ. The CDR3 protein is CASSKEGGEGTEAFF.

The J gene is TRBJ2-3, the V gene TRBV30; TCRdb reports TRBD1, a call that lacks DNA to check it against. The CDR3 sequence is 15 residues long. The V gene's germline CDR1 is GTSNPN and CDR2 SVGIG (reference sequence). The CDR3 loop reads CAWSRGGRAADTQYF.

The chain has TRBV6-1 and TRBJ2-1. This CDR3 contains 16 residues. Germline V CDR1 and CDR2: MNHNS, SASEGT. CDR3 region: CASSELSTLYYNEQFF.

This sequence joins TRBV20-1 and TRBJ2-1; TCRdb selects TRBD2, and the lack of DNA leaves this call unchecked. CDR1 and CDR2 (germline): DFQATT, SNEGSKA (reference sequence). The CDR3 is 15 residues long. This CDR3 is CSARDPVTSVNEQFF.

The rearrangement joins TRBV28 to TRBJ2-5; there is no DNA to check the TCRdb D call of TRBD1. CDR3 size: 15 residues. Germline loops: CDR1 MDHEN, CDR2 SYDVKM. The CDR3 loop reads CARQNPRGRQETQYF. The full variable domain, in which reference TRBV28 and TRBJ2-5 provide the parts outside the CDR3, is DVKVTQSSRYLVKRTGEKVFLECVQDMDHENMFWYRQDPGLGLRLIYFSYDVKMKEKGDIPEGYSVSREKKERFSLILESASTNQTSMYLCARQNPRGRQETQYFGPGTRLLVL.